Shown below are 7 T cell receptor beta chains from a single sample sequenced in a study of cytotoxic CD8 clonotypes in ibrutinib-treated CLL. Repertoires were generated with immunoSEQ multiplex PCR, while TCRdb's copy carries only in-frame clones and drops some. The sample records almost 250,000 clones, 60% to 75% being singletons. Sequences were derived from PBMCs, sampled after 24 months of ibrutinib treatment. These receptors were taken from a human donor with chronic lymphocytic leukemia.

There are a few counts of this clone. The V gene is TRBV4-2, the J gene TRBJ1-1; D call uncertain. Germline V gives CDR1 LGHNA, CDR2 YNFKEQ. Trimming left V 4 bases short and J 1 base short, with 16 bases between. CDR3 length equals 16 residues. CDR3 in amino acids: CASSRLRGDQNTEAFF. As DNA, the CDR3 is TGTGCCAGCAGCCGTTTGCGGGGTGACCAGAACACTGAAGCTTTCTTT.

This clone appeared a few times. The chain links TRBV11-3 to TRBJ2-3; D not resolved. This CDR3 comprises 12 residues. V lost 3 bases and J 4 bases, leaving 5 bases between the germline ends. In germline, CDR1 is SGHNT, CDR2 YENEEA. CDR3 in amino acids: CASSLRSDTQYF. The CDR3 region has the DNA TGTGCCAGCAGCTTGCGTTCAGATACGCAGTATTTT. Combining the CDR3 with reference TRBV11-3 and TRBJ2-3 gives the whole variable domain EAGVVQSPRYKIIEKKQPVAFWCNPISGHNTLYWYLQNLGQGPELLIRYENEEAVDDSQLPKDRFSAERLKGVDSTLKIQPAELGDSAVYLCASSLRSDTQYFGPGTRLTVL.

V is TRBV15 and J is TRBJ1-2, with D unclear. Per germline, CDR1 LNHNV and CDR2 YYDKDF (reference sequence). The CDR3 has 15 residues. Trimming removed 0 bases from V and 4 bases from J, with 12 bases in between. The DNA for the CDR3 is TGTGCCACCAGCAGAGATCCTTGGGAACCCTATGGCTACACCTTC. This sequence encodes CATSRDPWEPYGYTF.

CDR3 in amino acids: CASSVILAGGTDTQYF. CDR3 sequence (DNA): TGTGCCAGCAGCGTAATACTAGCGGGAGGTACAGATACGCAGTATTTT. The chain carries TRBV9 and TRBJ2-3; 12 nucleotides align to TRBD2. Germline values: CDR1 SGDLS, CDR2 YYNGEE. Trimming took 1 base from V and 3 from J; bases not matched to a gene: 3. This CDR3 comprises 16 residues.

This chain joins TRBV7-8 and TRBJ1-3; D gene unclear. Deletions cut 5 bases from V and 8 bases from J, with 10 bases between. CDR1 is SGHVS, CDR2 FQNEAQ, per germline. This CDR3 has 12 amino acids. The CDR3 here is CASSSQLDTIYF. CDR3 nucleotides: TGTGCCAGCAGCAGTCAACTAGACACCATATATTTT.

The V call is TRBV5-1, the J call TRBJ2-7; 8 nucleotides align to TRBD1. V lost 0 bases and J lost 3; bases outside the gene matches: 5. There are 15 residues in the CDR3. The V gene's germline CDR1 is SGHRS and CDR2 YFSETQ. CDR3 coding DNA: TGCGCCAGCAGCTTGGTTACCGGACAGGGCTACGAGCAGTACTTC. Translating it yields CASSLVTGQGYEQYF.

This clone was picked up a small number of times. V gene TRBV30 combines with J gene TRBJ1-2; D ambiguous. The CDR3 is 13 residues long. V shed 4 bases and J shed 4 bases, with 13 bases lying between them. Germline V CDR1 and CDR2: GTSNPN, SVGIG (reference sequence). Here the CDR3 reads CAWMRVESYGYTF. As DNA, the CDR3 is TGTGCCTGGATGCGAGTTGAGAGCTATGGCTACACCTTC.